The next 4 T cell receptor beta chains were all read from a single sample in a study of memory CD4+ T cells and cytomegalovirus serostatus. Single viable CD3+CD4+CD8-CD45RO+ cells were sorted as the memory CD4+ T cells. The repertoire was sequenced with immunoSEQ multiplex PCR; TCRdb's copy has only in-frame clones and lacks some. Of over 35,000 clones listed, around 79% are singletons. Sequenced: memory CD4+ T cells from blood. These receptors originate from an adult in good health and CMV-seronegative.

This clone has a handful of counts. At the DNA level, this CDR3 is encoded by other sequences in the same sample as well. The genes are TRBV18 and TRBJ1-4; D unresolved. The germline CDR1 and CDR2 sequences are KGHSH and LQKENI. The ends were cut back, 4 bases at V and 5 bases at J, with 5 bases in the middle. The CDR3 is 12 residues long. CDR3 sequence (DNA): TGTGCCAGCTCACTACCGAATGAAAAACTGTTTTTT. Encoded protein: CASSLPNEKLFF.

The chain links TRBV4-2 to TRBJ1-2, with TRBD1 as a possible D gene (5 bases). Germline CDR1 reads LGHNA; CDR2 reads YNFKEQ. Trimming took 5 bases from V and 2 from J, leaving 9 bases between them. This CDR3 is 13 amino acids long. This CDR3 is CASSLKGNYGYTF. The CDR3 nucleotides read TGTGCCAGCAGCTTAAAGGGGAACTATGGCTACACCTTC.

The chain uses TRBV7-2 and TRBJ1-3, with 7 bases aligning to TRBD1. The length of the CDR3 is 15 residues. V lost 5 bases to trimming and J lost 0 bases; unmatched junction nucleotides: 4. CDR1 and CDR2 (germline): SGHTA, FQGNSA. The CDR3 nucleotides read TGTGCCAGCAGCCTACAGGGGTTCTCTGGAAACACCATATATTTT. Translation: CASSLQGFSGNTIYF.

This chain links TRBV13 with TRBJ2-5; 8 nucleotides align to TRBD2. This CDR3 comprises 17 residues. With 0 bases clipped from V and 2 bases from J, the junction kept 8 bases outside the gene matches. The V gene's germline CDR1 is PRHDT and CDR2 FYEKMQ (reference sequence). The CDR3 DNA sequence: TGTGCCAGCAGCTTAGGGGGGGTACTAGCGGAGCAAGAGACCCAGTACTTC. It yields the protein CASSLGGVLAEQETQYF.